The 32 T cell receptor beta chains presented below share a single source sample, sequenced in a study of shared clonotypes between healthy human individuals (dated by TCRdb to the early 2020s). The library was obtained by the immunoSEQ multiplex PCR assay. TCRdb took over this immuneACCESS table, retaining in-frame rearrangements with V and J assigned. Such tables are incomplete; in checked studies, under half of the missing clones stem from an unresolved V gene, and the remainder is unexplained. The sample table lists about 480,000 clones, 60% to 85% of them with a count of one. Of the sample, approximately 13% is held by the ten largest clones. The sequencing sample was made of PBMCs. Source of these receptors: a woman aged 40 to 55 in good health. Some clones in this sample may be carry-over from other donors' samples.

This clone was seen only a few times. CDR3 DNA sequence: TGTGCCATCCGGCAGGGGGAGACCCAGTACTTC. The encoded protein is CAIRQGETQYF. The V and J genes are TRBV10-3 and TRBJ2-5; D is perhaps TRBD1 (6 bases). V lost 8 bases and J 5 bases, leaving 9 bases between the germline ends. Germline CDR1 reads ENHRY; CDR2 reads SYGVKD. The length of the CDR3 is 11 residues.

The rearrangement uses TRBV28 and TRBJ1-4, with D maybe TRBD1 (5 bases). V was trimmed by 5 bases and J by 0 bases, leaving 16 bases between them. The CDR3 spans 17 residues. Germline V CDR1 and CDR2: MDHEN, SYDVKM. The CDR3 DNA sequence: TGTGCCAGCAGTGGAGGATGGACACAGACAACTAATGAAAAACTGTTTTTT. Protein sequence: CASSGGWTQTTNEKLFF.

To note about this clone: At one boundary the junction diverges from the germline segment, which might be a read error. The rearrangement links TRBV6-1 to TRBJ2-3; TRBD2 agrees at 8 bases. Germline V CDR1 and CDR2: MNHNS, SASEGT. The CDR3 has 16 residues. DNA for the CDR3: TGTGCCAGCAGGGAAGTAGCGGGAAGTGGGGCAGATACGCAGTATTTT. This sequence encodes CASREVAGSGADTQYF.

The genes are TRBV9 and TRBJ2-1; D is unresolved. V lost 1 base and J lost 10, with 15 bases in between. The CDR3 runs to 14 residues. Looked up from germline, CDR1 is SGDLS and CDR2 is YYNGEE. The CDR3: CASSVSTDHREQFF. The CDR3 DNA follows: TGTGCCAGCAGCGTATCGACGGACCACCGCGAGCAGTTCTTC.

The chain is built from TRBV28 and TRBJ2-3; D possibly uses TRBD1 or TRBD2 (5 bases each). The germline gives CDR1 MDHEN, CDR2 SYDVKM. This CDR3 is 15 amino acids long. V lost 2 bases, J lost 5 bases, and 14 bases lay in between. CDR3 protein: CASSLRSAGRDTQYF. The CDR3 nucleotides are TGTGCCAGCAGTTTACGTTCGGCAGGGAGAGATACGCAGTATTTT. Full variable domain (missing parts from reference TRBV28 and TRBJ2-3): DVKVTQSSRYLVKRTGEKVFLECVQDMDHENMFWYRQDPGLGLRLIYFSYDVKMKEKGDIPEGYSVSREKKERFSLILESASTNQTSMYLCASSLRSAGRDTQYFGPGTRLTVL.

CDR3 bases: TGTGCCAGCAGCTCCCGTGGGACTAGCGGGAGAGAGACCCAGTACTTC. The encoded protein is CASSSRGTSGRETQYF. The chain carries TRBV7-6 and TRBJ2-5; 14 bases agree with TRBD2. The CDR3 loop spans 16 amino acids. The junction had 5 bases not matched to a gene; V was cut back by 4 bases and J by 4 bases. CDR1 and CDR2 from the germline V gene are SGHVS and FNYEAQ.

CDR3 loop: CASSFVGGLGYEQYF. Here the CDR3 DNA reads TGTGCCAGCAGTTTCGTCGGAGGGTTGGGGTACGAGCAGTACTTC. V and J are TRBV6-6 and TRBJ2-7; tentative D call: TRBD2 (6 bases). In germline, CDR1 is MNHNY, CDR2 SVGAGI (reference sequence). With 4 bases removed from V and 4 bases from J, the gap between germline ends came to 17 bases. This CDR3 contains 15 residues.

This clone was counted a few times. This chain connects TRBV10-1 to TRBJ2-3; either TRBD1 or TRBD2 may supply D (6 bases each). CDR3 size: 16 residues. The V gene lost 0 bases and the J gene lost 3 bases, with 13 bases spanning the gap. The germline V gene encodes CDR1 WNHNN and CDR2 SYGVQD (reference sequence). In nucleotides, the CDR3 is TGCGCCAGCAGTGAGTCCTGCGGAGGGGGAACAGATACGCAGTATTTT. This sequence encodes CASSESCGGGTDTQYF.

V and J are TRBV5-4 and TRBJ2-2, with D uncertain. The CDR3 has 15 amino acids. Germline V lookup: CDR1 SGHNT, CDR2 YYREEE (reference sequence). V lost 4 bases to trimming and J lost 4 bases, with 14 bases between them. This chain's CDR3 is CASSRDSLSTGELFF. The CDR3 nucleotides are TGTGCCAGCAGCAGAGACTCCCTCTCCACCGGGGAGCTGTTTTTT.

This clone was found a few times. V and J are TRBV5-4 and TRBJ1-4; no reliable D call. This CDR3 has 15 residues. The V end lost 4 bases, the J end lost 0 bases, and 10 bases lay between the germline ends. Looked up from germline, CDR1 is SGHNT and CDR2 is YYREEE (reference sequence). CDR3 sequence reads: CASSLGGPTNEKLFF. Here the CDR3 DNA reads TGTGCCAGCAGCCTGGGAGGGCCAACTAATGAAAAACTGTTTTTT.

Only a few counts were recorded for this clone. The V call is TRBV7-8, the J call TRBJ2-3; TRBD2 matches 8 bases. Germline V gives CDR1 SGHVS, CDR2 FQNEAQ. The CDR3 has 16 residues. Germline trimming cut 5 bases from V and 4 bases from J; bases unmatched to any gene: 11. The CDR3 loop is CASSPSPGTRADTQYF. The CDR3 DNA reads TGTGCCAGCAGCCCAAGTCCCGGGACTAGAGCAGATACGCAGTATTTT.

V and J are TRBV5-4 and TRBJ2-3; D could derive from TRBD1 or TRBD2 (5 bases each). The CDR3 consists of 14 residues. Germline V gene lookup returns CDR1 SGHNT and CDR2 YYREEE (reference sequence). Trimming removed 4 bases from V and 2 bases from J, with 11 bases in between. The CDR3 DNA reads TGTGCCAGCAGCCCCCGGGACCACACAGATACGCAGTATTTT. This sequence encodes CASSPRDHTDTQYF.

The chain uses TRBV5-8 and TRBJ2-1, with unresolved D. Per the germline V gene, CDR1 is SGHTS and CDR2 is YDEGEE. This CDR3 region has 15 residues. The ends were cut back, 1 base at V and 2 bases at J, with 10 bases in the middle. CDR3 sequence (DNA): TGTGCCAGCAGCTTGAGGAGCGTGGCCTACAATGAGCAGTTCTTC. The encoded protein is CASSLRSVAYNEQFF. Full variable domain (rest looked up from reference TRBV5-8 and TRBJ2-1): EAGVTQSPTHLIKTRGQQATLRCSPISGHTSVYWYQQALGLGLQFLLWYDEGEERNRGNFPPRFSGRQFPNYSSELNVNALELEDSALYLCASSLRSVAYNEQFFGPGTRLTVL.

This clone occurred a few times. The J gene is TRBJ1-6, the V gene TRBV11-2; no firm D call. V lost 0 bases and J lost 0, with 3 bases in between. The CDR3 is 15 residues long. CDR1 is SGHAT and CDR2 is FQNNGV in the germline V gene. For the CDR3, the DNA is TGTGCCAGCAGCTTAGACAGCTCCTATAATTCACCCCTCCACTTT. This codes for CASSLDSSYNSPLHF. The variable domain in full, with the rest retrieved from reference TRBV11-2 and TRBJ1-6, is EAGVAQSPRYKIIEKRQSVAFWCNPISGHATLYWYQQILGQGPKLLIQFQNNGVVDDSQLPKDRFSAERLKGVDSTLKIQPAKLEDSAVYLCASSLDSSYNSPLHFGNGTRLTVT.

This chain joins TRBV19 and TRBJ1-5; 7 nucleotides match TRBD1. V lost 5 bases, J lost 11 bases, and 9 bases stayed unmatched. Germline-derived CDR1 and CDR2 are LNHDA and SQIVND (reference sequence). This CDR3 has 13 residues. The CDR3: CASSPGQPSSQHF. For the CDR3, the DNA is TGTGCCAGTAGTCCGGGACAGCCTTCGTCCCAGCATTTT.

This chain links TRBV30 with TRBJ2-7; D unclear. V shed 6 bases and J shed 2 bases, with 14 bases lying between them. This CDR3 comprises 13 residues. The germline gives CDR1 GTSNPN, CDR2 SVGIG (reference sequence). DNA of the CDR3: TGTGCCTGTCTGGGTGTAAACGCCTACGAGCAGTACTTC. This sequence encodes CACLGVNAYEQYF.

V is TRBV9 and J is TRBJ2-7; 11 nucleotides align to TRBD2. The CDR3 loop spans 14 amino acids. Germline-derived CDR1 and CDR2 are SGDLS and YYNGEE. V lost 3 bases to trimming and J lost 5 bases; unmatched junction nucleotides: 4. DNA for the CDR3: TGTGCCAGCAGCGCACTAGCGGGAGAAGACGAGCAGTACTTC. Protein: CASSALAGEDEQYF. The whole variable domain, remainder taken from reference TRBV9 and TRBJ2-7, is DSGVTQTPKHLITATGQRVTLRCSPRSGDLSVYWYQQSLDQGLQFLIQYYNGEERAKGNILERFSAQQFPDLHSELNLSSLELGDSALYFCASSALAGEDEQYFGPGTRLTVT.

The rearrangement joins TRBV5-1 to TRBJ2-5, with a possible D match to TRBD1 (7 bases). The germline V gene has CDR1 SGHRS and CDR2 YFSETQ. The CDR3 loop spans 14 amino acids. V gave up 4 bases and J gave up 2 bases, with 12 bases separating them. CDR3 bases: TGCGCCAGCAGCCCCGGGGGACAGCAAGAGACCCAGTACTTC. This encodes CASSPGGQQETQYF.

This chain joins TRBV7-2 and TRBJ1-2; 7 bases match TRBD1. CDR3 length equals 15 residues. Germline V lookup: CDR1 SGHTA, CDR2 FQGNSA. V lost 0 bases, J lost 4 bases, and 5 bases stayed unmatched. As DNA, the CDR3 is TGTGCCAGCAGCTTAGCCGGACAGGCTGGCTATGGCTACACCTTC. Amino acid sequence: CASSLAGQAGYGYTF.

V gene TRBV15 combines with J gene TRBJ1-4; no definite D call. The CDR3 extends over 16 amino acids. Trimming took 3 bases from V and 8 from J, leaving 19 bases between them. Per the germline V gene, CDR1 is LNHNV and CDR2 is YYDKDF (reference sequence). The CDR3 DNA reads as TGTGCCACCAGCAGGGGAAGCAACACCGAAGGGGAAAAACTGTTTTTT. This gives the protein CATSRGSNTEGEKLFF.

CDR3 in amino acids: CASTFFGGEANVLTF. The CDR3, as DNA: TGTGCCAGCACCTTTTTTGGGGGCGAGGCCAACGTCCTGACTTTC. V usage is TRBV7-8 and J usage is TRBJ2-6; tentative D call: TRBD1 (6 bases). The CDR3 loop spans 15 amino acids. Germline V gives CDR1 SGHVS, CDR2 FQNEAQ. V gave up 7 bases and J gave up 6 bases, with 16 bases separating them.

The chain has TRBV5-4 and TRBJ2-1; 14 nucleotides match TRBD2. V dropped 0 bases and J dropped 7; count of bases not matched to a gene: 0. CDR3 length: 15 amino acids. Looked up from germline, CDR1 is SGHNT and CDR2 is YYREEE (reference sequence). CDR3 DNA: TGTGCCAGCAGCTTGGGGACTAGCGGGAGGAATGAGCAGTTCTTC. Translating gives CASSLGTSGRNEQFF.

The chain employs TRBV7-7 and TRBJ2-1; 8 bases are shared with TRBD1. Per the germline V gene, CDR1 is SSHAT and CDR2 is FNYEAQ (reference sequence). The ends lost 1 base at V and 6 bases at J; junction bases unmatched: 11. This CDR3 is 17 amino acids long. The CDR3 sequence: CASSLVYSTGGTNEQFF. The CDR3 DNA is TGTGCCAGCAGCTTAGTTTATAGCACAGGGGGTACCAATGAGCAGTTCTTC.

About this clone itself: The sample carries other DNA sequences with the same CDR3. The genes are TRBV28 and TRBJ1-2; D gene ambiguous. This CDR3 comprises 12 residues. V was trimmed by 3 bases and J by 5 bases, leaving 7 bases between them. Germline V gives CDR1 MDHEN, CDR2 SYDVKM. The CDR3 reads CASSLQEYGYTF. The CDR3 DNA reads as TGTGCCAGCAGTTTGCAAGAGTATGGCTACACCTTC.

The CDR3 DNA follows: TGTGCCACCCGACGGGCGGGATCGTACGAGCAGTACTTC. This translates into CATRRAGSYEQYF. V gene TRBV27 combines with J gene TRBJ2-7; D is possibly TRBD2 (6 bases). V lost 10 bases to trimming and J lost 4 bases, with 17 bases between them. CDR1 is MNHEY and CDR2 is SMNVEV in the germline V gene (reference sequence). CDR3 size: 13 residues.

The chain is built from TRBV7-2 and TRBJ1-3; D is perhaps TRBD1 (5 bases). Germline loops: CDR1 SGHTA, CDR2 FQGNSA. With 5 bases removed from V and 7 bases from J, the gap between germline ends came to 15 bases. The CDR3 covers 14 residues. In nucleotides, the CDR3 is TGTGCCAGCAGCCCGGGACCGGCGTGGAACACCATATATTTT. As protein: CASSPGPAWNTIYF.

CDR3 bases: TGTGCCAGTAGTCCACCGGGACAAATGAACACTGAAGCTTTCTTT. It is translated as CASSPPGQMNTEAFF. The chain uses TRBV19 and TRBJ1-1; TRBD1 might be the D (6 bases). Trimming took off 5 bases at V and 0 bases at J, with 13 bases between the two ends. The germline V gene has CDR1 LNHDA and CDR2 SQIVND (reference sequence). The CDR3 has 15 amino acids.

The gene calls are TRBV28 and TRBJ2-5; D is undetermined. This CDR3 spans 14 amino acids. CDR1 and CDR2 from the germline V gene are MDHEN and SYDVKM. V lost 3 bases, J lost 3 bases, and 11 bases lay in between. CDR3 sequence (DNA): TGTGCCAGCAGTTTCACGGCGATGAAAGAGACCCAGTACTTC. Translating it yields CASSFTAMKETQYF.

The table lists this clone with a few counts. V gene TRBV27 combines with J gene TRBJ1-4; TRBD1 matches at 7 bases. V lost 2 bases and J lost 5; bases outside the gene matches: 5. This CDR3 contains 15 residues. The germline CDR1 and CDR2 sequences are MNHEY and SMNVEV (reference sequence). The CDR3 spells CASSLRGTENEKLFF. The CDR3 nucleotides read TGTGCCAGCAGTTTACGCGGGACAGAAAATGAAAAACTGTTTTTT.

The chain links TRBV11-3 to TRBJ2-3; the match to TRBD1 covers 9 bases. The CDR3 is made up of 18 amino acids. J lost 3 bases, V lost 2 bases, and 12 bases had no gene match. The germline CDR1 and CDR2 sequences are SGHNT and YENEEA. CDR3 nucleotides: TGTGCCAGCAGCTTAACGTCTCCTAAGGACAGGGGAACAGATACGCAGTATTTT. It specifies CASSLTSPKDRGTDTQYF. Full variable domain (missing parts from reference TRBV11-3 and TRBJ2-3): EAGVVQSPRYKIIEKKQPVAFWCNPISGHNTLYWYLQNLGQGPELLIRYENEEAVDDSQLPKDRFSAERLKGVDSTLKIQPAELGDSAVYLCASSLTSPKDRGTDTQYFGPGTRLTVL.

This clone was recorded once. CDR3 region: CASSSLGGREETQYF. The CDR3 DNA follows: TGCGCCAGCAGTTCGCTGGGCGGGAGGGAGGAGACCCAGTACTTC. The chain carries TRBV5-1 and TRBJ2-5; 9 bases agree with TRBD2. The CDR3 runs to 15 residues. With V trimmed by 5 bases and J by 5 bases, 10 bases remained unmatched. Germline V gene lookup returns CDR1 SGHRS and CDR2 YFSETQ.

The chain links TRBV28 to TRBJ2-3; D is perhaps TRBD2 (6 bases). The CDR3 runs to 12 residues. The germline V gene has CDR1 MDHEN and CDR2 SYDVKM. Deletions cut 6 bases from V and 9 bases from J, with 13 bases between. Here the CDR3 DNA reads TGTGCCAGCAGGGGGCCGGGGAGGACGCAGTATTTT. It translates to CASRGPGRTQYF.